The 27 T cell receptor beta chains given below trace back to one sample, sequenced in a study of T cells in tumors after PD-1 blockade. This table comes from immunoSEQ multiplex PCR, and its TCRdb copy is limited to in-frame clones, with some not included. The table has over 30,000 clones, around 80% seen once; the top ten hold 30% to 40%. The sequencing used PBMCs, collected before anti-PD-1 treatment. Every receptor here comes from a human donor with basal cell carcinoma.

This chain uses TRBV19 with TRBJ2-7, with TRBD1 matching 8 bases. CDR3 size: 14 residues. Per the germline V gene, CDR1 is LNHDA and CDR2 is SQIVND (reference sequence). Trimming at V came to 7 bases and at J to 1 base, leaving 6 bases not matched to a gene. The CDR3, as DNA: TGTGCCAGTAAAAAGGACAGGGAGTCCTACGAGCAGTACTTC. Translation: CASKKDRESYEQYF.

The genes are TRBV9 and TRBJ1-6; D is perhaps TRBD1 (5 bases). The germline CDR1 and CDR2 sequences are SGDLS and YYNGEE. Trimming cost V 0 bases and J 6 bases, with 10 bases left between them. The CDR3 consists of 15 residues. The CDR3: CASSVGGTLNSPLHF. DNA for the CDR3: TGTGCCAGCAGCGTAGGTGGGACTCTTAATTCACCCCTCCACTTT.

The chain has TRBV5-4 and TRBJ1-2, with 8 bases that match TRBD1. Trimming removed 4 bases from V and 11 bases from J; junction bases left unmatched: 7. The germline CDR1 and CDR2 sequences are SGHNT and YYREEE (reference sequence). The CDR3 is 12 residues long. The CDR3, as DNA: TGTGCCAGCAGCCAGGACAGGGTGGGTTACACCTTC. Translated: CASSQDRVGYTF. The variable domain in full, with the rest retrieved from reference TRBV5-4 and TRBJ1-2, is ETGVTQSPTHLIKTRGQQVTLRCSSQSGHNTVSWYQQALGQGPQFIFQYYREEENGRGNFPPRFSGLQFPNYSSELNVNALELDDSALYLCASSQDRVGYTFGSGTRLTVV.

This chain links TRBV6-2 or TRBV6-3 with TRBJ2-7; D remains unclear. CDR1 is MNHEY and CDR2 is SVGEGT in the germline V gene. Trimming pared 4 bases from V and 4 bases from J, leaving 8 bases between. This CDR3 has 12 amino acids. The CDR3 loop reads CASSSYPYEQYF. Here the CDR3 DNA reads TGTGCCAGCAGTTCTTACCCTTACGAGCAGTACTTC.

V gene TRBV20-1 combines with J gene TRBJ2-3; no reliable D call. The CDR3 has 11 residues. Germline-derived CDR1 and CDR2 are DFQATT and SNEGSKA (reference sequence). V was pared by 5 bases and J by 5 bases, with 8 bases between. This chain's CDR3 is CSAGPLDTQYF. The CDR3 DNA follows: TGCAGTGCTGGACCCCTAGATACGCAGTATTTT.

The chain is built from TRBV7-9 and TRBJ1-2; D gene unclear. Per the germline V gene, CDR1 is SEHNR and CDR2 is FQNEAQ (reference sequence). Between the trimmed V and J ends, which lost 2 bases and 1 base, there was a span of 5 bases. The CDR3 contains 13 residues. The DNA of the CDR3 is TGTGCCAGCAGCTTACCCAGTAACTATGGCTACACCTTC. It yields the protein CASSLPSNYGYTF. Full variable domain (rest looked up from reference TRBV7-9 and TRBJ1-2): DTGVSQNPRHKITKRGQNVTFRCDPISEHNRLYWYRQTLGQGPEFLTYFQNEAQLEKSRLLSDRFSAERPKGSFSTLEIQRTEQGDSAMYLCASSLPSNYGYTFGSGTRLTVV.

V gene TRBV5-5 combines with J gene TRBJ2-7; TRBD1 agrees at 9 bases. The germline gives CDR1 SGHKS, CDR2 YYEKEE (reference sequence). V was clipped by 5 bases and J by 3 bases; unmatched bases: 6. The CDR3 loop spans 14 amino acids. CDR3 sequence (DNA): TGTGCCAGCAGGGTCCGGGACAGGGACTACGAGCAGTACTTC. This encodes CASRVRDRDYEQYF.

This chain uses TRBV6-6 with TRBJ1-4, with D uncertain. Trimming removed 6 bases from V and 1 base from J, with 6 bases in between. Per the germline V gene, CDR1 is MNHNY and CDR2 is SVGAGI (reference sequence). CDR3 length: 13 residues. CDR3 sequence reads: CASRNITNEKLFF. For the CDR3, the DNA is TGTGCCAGCAGGAACATAACTAATGAAAAACTGTTTTTT.

This CDR3 is CASSLEGLGGTEAFF. Here the CDR3 DNA reads TGTGCCAGCAGCTTAGAGGGGCTTGGCGGCACTGAAGCTTTCTTT. V is TRBV7-9 and J is TRBJ1-1; perhaps TRBD1 as D (5 bases). The germline CDR1 and CDR2 sequences are SEHNR and FQNEAQ (reference sequence). This CDR3 has 15 residues. The ends were cut back, 1 base at V and 4 bases at J, with 13 bases in the middle.

CDR3 coding DNA: TGTGCCAGCAGCGGACAGGTTACCTATGGCTACACCTTC. Amino acid sequence: CASSGQVTYGYTF. The rearrangement links TRBV6-5 to TRBJ1-2; 7 bases align to TRBD1. V was clipped by 6 bases and J by 4 bases; unmatched bases: 5. The CDR3 totals 13 residues. Looked up from germline, CDR1 is MNHEY and CDR2 is SVGAGI.

This clone has only a few counts. The chain recombines TRBV5-6 with TRBJ2-1; D remains ambiguous. The ends were cut back, 2 bases at V and 7 bases at J, with 7 bases in the middle. CDR1 is SGHDT and CDR2 is YYEEEE in the germline V gene. This CDR3 has 12 residues. The CDR3 DNA is TGTGCCAGCAGCTTCAGGTGGAATGAGCAGTTCTTC. Translated, it gives CASSFRWNEQFF. The whole variable domain, remainder taken from reference TRBV5-6 and TRBJ2-1, is DAGVTQSPTHLIKTRGQQVTLRCSPKSGHDTVSWYQQALGQGPQFIFQYYEEEERQRGNFPDRFSGHQFPNYSSELNVNALLLGDSALYLCASSFRWNEQFFGPGTRLTVL.

In its sample, this clone was seen a few times. V usage is TRBV6-2 or TRBV6-3 and J usage is TRBJ1-1; D remains unclear. V dropped 0 bases and J dropped 6 bases, with 23 bases sitting between them. The CDR3 totals 18 residues. Per germline, CDR1 MNHEY and CDR2 SVGEGT. CDR3 sequence: CASSYSRWAPSTVSEAFF. As DNA, the CDR3 is TGTGCCAGCAGTTACTCGAGGTGGGCACCTTCAACAGTTTCTGAAGCTTTCTTT.

The genes are TRBV7-2 and TRBJ2-5; 10 bases agree with TRBD1. There are 15 residues in the CDR3. Germline V gene sequence: CDR1 SGHTA, CDR2 FQGNSA. J lost 5 bases, V lost 1 base, and 4 bases had no gene match. CDR3 nucleotides: TGTGCCAGCAGCTTAGGAAGGACAGGGGGGGAGACCCAGTACTTC. It codes for CASSLGRTGGETQYF.

The chain has TRBV4-2 and TRBJ1-1, with D hard to call. V lost 4 bases, J lost 6 bases, and 15 bases lay in between. CDR1 and CDR2 from the germline V gene are LGHNA and YNFKEQ. There are 14 residues in the CDR3. This chain's CDR3 is CASSLVGEFSEAFF. In DNA form, the CDR3 reads TGTGCCAGCAGCCTAGTCGGGGAGTTTTCTGAAGCTTTCTTT.

The J gene is TRBJ2-1, the V gene TRBV10-1, with 8 bases aligning to TRBD1. V lost 7 bases, J lost 3 bases, and 11 bases stayed unmatched. This CDR3 has 16 amino acids. Per the germline V gene, CDR1 is WNHNN and CDR2 is SYGVQD (reference sequence). As DNA, the CDR3 is TGCGCCAGCATTCGGAAGACAGGGGACGACTACAATGAGCAGTTCTTC. Translation gives CASIRKTGDDYNEQFF.

The genes are TRBV6-1 and TRBJ2-1; D is possibly TRBD1 (6 bases). Germline values: CDR1 MNHNS, CDR2 SASEGT. CDR3 length: 13 residues. Trimming pared 0 bases from V and 12 bases from J, leaving 12 bases between. The DNA of the CDR3 is TGTGCCAGCAGTGAAGCGCAGGGGTACAGGCAGTTCTTC. This gives the protein CASSEAQGYRQFF.

This clone is labeled medium-sized (0.01 to 0.1%). The chain has TRBV5-4 and TRBJ2-7, with 7 bases matching TRBD1. The CDR3 has 15 residues. Germline V CDR1 and CDR2: SGHNT, YYREEE (reference sequence). J was trimmed by 4 bases and V by 4 bases; bases with no gene match: 11. The CDR3 loop reads CASSVSGTADYEQYF. The CDR3 DNA is TGTGCCAGCAGCGTATCCGGGACAGCCGATTACGAGCAGTACTTC.

CDR3 coding DNA: TGTGCCAGTAGCCAGAGCGGGGGGGCAGGAGATACGCAGTATTTT. It specifies CASSQSGGAGDTQYF. This chain joins TRBV19 and TRBJ2-3, with 10 bases aligning to TRBD2. The CDR3 extends over 15 amino acids. Losses at the gene ends were 6 bases for V and 5 bases for J; bases not matched to a gene: 8. CDR1 is LNHDA and CDR2 is SQIVND in the germline V gene (reference sequence). Supplemented by reference TRBV19 and TRBJ2-3, the full variable domain reads DGGITQSPKYLFRKEGQNVTLSCEQNLNHDAMYWYRQDPGQGLRLIYYSQIVNDFQKGDIAEGYSVSREKKESFPLTVTSAQKNPTAFYLCASSQSGGAGDTQYFGPGTRLTVL.

The CDR3 DNA reads TGTGCCAGCAGTTTCGAGGCTGCCAACACTAACTATGGCTACACCTTC. It translates to CASSFEAANTNYGYTF. The genes are TRBV28 and TRBJ1-2; D is undetermined. From germline, CDR1 is MDHEN and CDR2 SYDVKM. The CDR3 contains 16 residues. V was shortened by 3 bases and J by 0 bases, with 14 bases between the two germline ends.

The chain joins TRBV11-1 to TRBJ1-2; D unresolved. Germline V gene data show CDR1 as SGHAT and CDR2 as FQDESV (reference sequence). The V end lost 1 base, the J end lost 2 bases, and 5 bases lay between the germline ends. The CDR3 has 13 amino acids. The CDR3 nucleotides are TGTGCCAGCAGCTTAGGAGGGAACTATGGCTACACCTTC. Translated: CASSLGGNYGYTF. Together with reference TRBV11-1 and TRBJ1-2, the CDR3 gives the full variable domain: EAEVAQSPRYKITEKSQAVAFWCDPISGHATLYWYRQILGQGPELLVQFQDESVVDDSQLPKDRFSAERLKGVDSTLKIQPAELGDSAMYLCASSLGGNYGYTFGSGTRLTVV.

The rearrangement links TRBV28 to TRBJ1-4; D ambiguous. V was shortened by 3 bases and J by 3 bases, with 5 bases between the two germline ends. In germline, CDR1 is MDHEN, CDR2 SYDVKM. This CDR3 comprises 13 residues. CDR3: CASSFAANEKLFF. The DNA of the CDR3 is TGTGCCAGCAGTTTTGCGGCTAATGAAAAACTGTTTTTT.

The genes are TRBV19 and TRBJ2-1, with D possibly TRBD1 on 6 matching bases. The CDR3 contains 15 residues. Germline V gives CDR1 LNHDA, CDR2 SQIVND (reference sequence). V was clipped by 6 bases and J by 3 bases, with 15 bases between them. The CDR3 loop reads CASSLPGQNYNEQFF. The CDR3 nucleotides are TGTGCCAGTAGCCTTCCGGGACAAAACTACAATGAGCAGTTCTTC. The full variable domain, completed using reference TRBV19 and TRBJ2-1, is DGGITQSPKYLFRKEGQNVTLSCEQNLNHDAMYWYRQDPGQGLRLIYYSQIVNDFQKGDIAEGYSVSREKKESFPLTVTSAQKNPTAFYLCASSLPGQNYNEQFFGPGTRLTVL.

This clone was observed a single time. The rearrangement uses TRBV7-2 and TRBJ1-2; 7 nucleotides line up with TRBD1. The CDR3 extends over 15 amino acids. J was trimmed by 4 bases and V by 5 bases; bases with no gene match: 10. Germline V gene sequence: CDR1 SGHTA, CDR2 FQGNSA. Written as DNA, the CDR3 is TGTGCCAGCAGCCAGGGAGGGGGCATAGGCTATGGCTACACCTTC. Amino acids: CASSQGGGIGYGYTF.

There are a few counts of this clone. The rearrangement uses TRBV11-3 and TRBJ1-5; D gene uncertain. The CDR3 totals 12 residues. V was shortened by 6 bases and J by 9 bases, with 12 bases between the two germline ends. Germline V gives CDR1 SGHNT, CDR2 YENEEA. This CDR3 is CASRHNGRPQHF. The CDR3 DNA reads as TGTGCCAGCAGGCATAACGGGAGGCCCCAGCATTTT.

In its sample, this clone was seen a few times. Here the CDR3 reads CASSRGTSGRRMDEQYF. CDR3 sequence (DNA): TGTGCCAGCAGCCGCGGGACTAGCGGGAGGAGAATGGACGAGCAGTACTTC. The rearrangement uses TRBV3-1 (or the pseudogene TRBV3-2) and TRBJ2-7, with 15 positions matching TRBD2. Losses at the gene ends were 4 bases for V and 5 bases for J; bases not matched to a gene: 9. The length of the CDR3 is 17 residues. CDR1 and CDR2 from the germline V gene are LGHDT and YNNKEL (reference sequence).

V is TRBV3-1 (or the pseudogene TRBV3-2) and J is TRBJ2-7; D is undetermined. Germline V gives CDR1 LGHDT, CDR2 YNNKEL (reference sequence). Trimming left V 4 bases short and J 3 bases short, with 7 bases between. The CDR3 consists of 12 residues. The CDR3 is CASSPSGYEQYF. The CDR3, as DNA: TGTGCCAGCAGCCCCTCCGGCTACGAGCAGTACTTC.

The V gene is TRBV7-9, the J gene TRBJ2-3; D is perhaps TRBD2 (5 bases). This CDR3 comprises 11 residues. Germline V gene lookup returns CDR1 SEHNR and CDR2 FQNEAQ (reference sequence). V was shortened by 8 bases and J by 3 bases, with 6 bases between the two germline ends. The CDR3 nucleotides are TGTGCCAGCCGGGGAACAGATACGCAGTATTTT. It specifies CASRGTDTQYF.